The 29 T cell receptor beta chains below all came from one sample that was sequenced in a study of OX40 agonist ivuxolimab in advanced cancers. Sequencing was performed with immunoSEQ multiplex PCR; in TCRdb, only in-frame clones are kept and a portion is missing. The sample holds around 59,000 clones, 86% seen once. The sequences come from CD4+ or CD8+ T cells sorted from blood, collected in a trial of the OX40 agonist ivuxolimab. The origin of the receptors is an adult with an advanced solid tumor such as melanoma, head and neck, liver or kidney cancer.

The chain links TRBV28 to TRBJ2-7; 8 bases fit TRBD1. The germline V gene encodes CDR1 MDHEN and CDR2 SYDVKM. V dropped 5 bases and J dropped 3; count of bases not matched to a gene: 6. The CDR3 extends over 14 amino acids. The CDR3 nucleotides are TGTGCCAGCAGTGGAGGGACAGGAGGCTACGAGCAGTACTTC. It specifies CASSGGTGGYEQYF. Together with reference TRBV28 and TRBJ2-7, the CDR3 gives the full variable domain: DVKVTQSSRYLVKRTGEKVFLECVQDMDHENMFWYRQDPGLGLRLIYFSYDVKMKEKGDIPEGYSVSREKKERFSLILESASTNQTSMYLCASSGGTGGYEQYFGPGTRLTVT.

For this clone: At one end the junction does not follow the germline gene, possibly because of a read error. This chain uses TRBV7-7 with TRBJ2-5; 7 nucleotides agree with TRBD2. Germline V gene data show CDR1 as SSHAT and CDR2 as FNYEAQ (reference sequence). This CDR3 region has 13 residues. The CDR3 here is CASSWEGYGTQYF. In DNA form, the CDR3 reads TGTGCTAGCAGCTGGGAGGGTTACGGCACCCAGTACTTC.

The chain is built from TRBV5-4 and TRBJ2-5, with 9 bases matching TRBD2. There are 14 residues in the CDR3. CDR1 and CDR2 (germline): SGHNT, YYREEE (reference sequence). Trimming took 6 bases from V and 4 from J; bases not matched to a gene: 7. As DNA, the CDR3 is TGTGCCAGCACCCCGGGACTAGCACGAGAGACCCAGTACTTC. Translation: CASTPGLARETQYF.

The chain has TRBV5-1 and TRBJ2-3; 9 bases are a match to TRBD2. The CDR3 sequence is 15 residues long. Germline assignment: CDR1 SGHRS and CDR2 YFSETQ. J gave up 4 bases and V 0 bases, and 3 bases lay outside the gene matches. CDR3 residues: CASSLASGTADTQYF. In DNA, the CDR3 is TGCGCCAGCAGCTTGGCTAGCGGGACGGCAGATACGCAGTATTTT.

As DNA, the CDR3 is TGTGCCAGTAGTATCGGGCTGGGACTCGAGCAGTACTTC. Protein: CASSIGLGLEQYF. The J gene is TRBJ2-7, the V gene TRBV19; a weak D match, TRBD2 (6 bases). The germline gives CDR1 LNHDA, CDR2 SQIVND (reference sequence). The CDR3 consists of 13 residues. V lost 3 bases to trimming and J lost 6 bases, with 12 bases between them.

J is TRBJ2-1 and V is TRBV2; 7 bases line up with TRBD1. This CDR3 comprises 15 residues. The germline V gene has CDR1 SNHLY and CDR2 FYNNEI. The V segment lost 3 bases and the J segment 4 bases; nucleotides outside the gene matches: 6. In DNA form, the CDR3 reads TGTGCCAGCAGTGATTTGGACAGGTTATACAATGAGCAGTTCTTC. Protein product: CASSDLDRLYNEQFF.

This clone was detected once. The chain employs TRBV5-4 and TRBJ2-7, with TRBD1 matching 8 bases. CDR3 size: 13 residues. CDR1 is SGHNT, CDR2 YYREEE, per germline (reference sequence). The V segment lost 1 base and the J segment 3 bases; nucleotides outside the gene matches: 0. CDR3: CASSLTGGYEQYF. CDR3 bases: TGTGCCAGCAGCTTGACAGGGGGCTACGAGCAGTACTTC.

The genes are TRBV7-2 and TRBJ2-2; the D gene is possibly TRBD2 (6 bases). This CDR3 has 12 amino acids. V was shortened by 4 bases and J by 15 bases, with 15 bases between the two germline ends. Per the germline V gene, CDR1 is SGHTA and CDR2 is FQGNSA. The CDR3 protein is CASSSPGLLMFF. The CDR3 region has the DNA TGTGCCAGCAGCTCCCCGGGACTCTTGATGTTTTTT.

About this clone itself: This sample also contains other DNA sequences that code for the same CDR3. V gene TRBV30 combines with J gene TRBJ1-5; TRBD1 agrees at 7 bases. The CDR3 runs 14 residues. Germline V gene data show CDR1 as GTSNPN and CDR2 as SVGIG (reference sequence). The V and J ends lost 4 bases and 5 bases, in that order; junction bases with no gene match: 8. DNA of the CDR3: TGTGCCTGGAATCAGGGGGGACGGGATCAGCCCCAGCATTTT. Translated, it gives CAWNQGGRDQPQHF.

The CDR3 sequence: CASSVWDREKDEQFF. CDR3 nucleotides: TGTGCCAGCAGCGTTTGGGACAGGGAAAAAGATGAGCAGTTCTTC. J is TRBJ2-1 and V is TRBV9; 9 nucleotides line up with TRBD1. With 2 bases clipped from V and 8 bases from J, the junction kept 8 bases outside the gene matches. The CDR3 sequence is 15 residues long. Germline V gene data show CDR1 as SGDLS and CDR2 as YYNGEE.

V and J are TRBV18 and TRBJ2-1; D may be TRBD1 or TRBD2 (5 bases each). The V end lost 2 bases, the J end lost 8 bases, and 19 bases lay between the germline ends. Germline CDR1 reads KGHSH; CDR2 reads LQKENI. This CDR3 spans 16 amino acids. The CDR3 here is CASSPTGLGPVDEQFF. The DNA for the CDR3 is TGTGCCAGCTCACCAACAGGACTGGGACCGGTGGATGAGCAGTTCTTC.

This clone was seen just once. The rearrangement joins TRBV7-2 to TRBJ1-3, with 7 positions matching TRBD1. The CDR3 has 17 residues. The junction had 9 bases not matched to a gene; V was cut back by 3 bases and J by 1 base. Germline CDR1 and CDR2: SGHTA and FQGNSA. The CDR3 nucleotides read TGTGCCAGCAGCTTTTCCGGGACAGCTTCTTCTGGAAACACCATATATTTT. Its protein product is CASSFSGTASSGNTIYF. The full variable domain, with the rest looked up from reference TRBV7-2 and TRBJ1-3, is GAGVSQSPSNKVTEKGKDVELRCDPISGHTALYWYRQSLGQGLEFLIYFQGNSAPDKSGLPSDRFSAERTGGSVSTLTIQRTQQEDSAVYLCASSFSGTASSGNTIYFGEGSWLTVV.

This clone appeared a few times. The chain links TRBV7-3 to TRBJ1-1; D is unclear. Germline assignment: CDR1 SGHTA and CDR2 FQGTGA. This CDR3 has 13 amino acids. V dropped 2 bases and J dropped 1 base, with 5 bases sitting between them. The chain's CDR3 is CASSLYSNTEAFF. CDR3 nucleotide sequence: TGTGCCAGCAGCTTATACTCGAACACTGAAGCTTTCTTT.

The V call is TRBV10-3, the J call TRBJ2-7, with D maybe TRBD2 (5 bases). The germline V and J ends were trimmed by 1 base and 1 base, with 8 bases remaining between them. CDR1 and CDR2 (germline): ENHRY, SYGVKD. This CDR3 spans 14 amino acids. CDR3 in amino acids: CAISEWERSYEQYF. CDR3 in DNA: TGTGCCATCAGTGAGTGGGAGCGGTCCTACGAGCAGTACTTC.

In DNA, the CDR3 is TGCGCCAGCAGCCCACAGGGAACTGAAGCTTTCTTT. This translates into CASSPQGTEAFF. The chain links TRBV5-1 to TRBJ1-1; TRBD1 might be the D (6 bases). Per the germline V gene, CDR1 is SGHRS and CDR2 is YFSETQ. This CDR3 is built from 12 residues. The germline V and J ends were trimmed by 4 bases and 5 bases, with 9 bases remaining between them.

The rearrangement uses TRBV4-1 and TRBJ2-7; 7 bases line up with TRBD2. The CDR3 is 14 amino acids. V was pared by 4 bases and J by 2 bases, with 5 bases of the junction left unmatched. CDR1 MGHRA and CDR2 YSYEKL come from the germline V gene. The CDR3 DNA reads TGCGCCAGCAGCCGGGGCGGGGGTACCTACGAGCAGTACTTC. Translation gives CASSRGGGTYEQYF.

The chain couples TRBV4-3 to TRBJ2-7; possibly TRBD1 for D (7 bases). Trimming removed 0 bases at V and 12 bases at J, with 15 bases between. This CDR3 is built from 13 residues. Germline V gene lookup returns CDR1 LGHNA and CDR2 YSLEER. The CDR3 spells CASSQDPRDSLYF. The CDR3 DNA reads TGCGCCAGCAGCCAAGACCCGCGGGACAGTCTGTACTTC.

This rearrangement joins TRBV19 to TRBJ1-1; perhaps TRBD1 as D (6 bases). The CDR3 is made up of 15 amino acids. The germline V gene has CDR1 LNHDA and CDR2 SQIVND (reference sequence). The V end lost 7 bases, the J end lost 0 bases, and 15 bases lay between the germline ends. The CDR3: CASKVNGGMNTEAFF. As DNA, the CDR3 is TGTGCCAGTAAAGTGAACGGGGGCATGAACACTGAAGCTTTCTTT.

CDR3 sequence (DNA): TGTGCCAGCACCCCCGGCCTGTTGGGGGCCGATCAGCCCCAGCATTTT. Encoded protein: CASTPGLLGADQPQHF. The chain joins TRBV6-6 to TRBJ1-5; D perhaps matches TRBD1 (6 bases). Between the trimmed V and J ends, which lost 7 bases and 5 bases, there was a span of 21 bases. The CDR3 has 16 residues. The germline gives CDR1 MNHNY, CDR2 SVGAGI (reference sequence).

CDR3 DNA sequence: TGTGCCAGCAGCCTTGACAGGGAGGCGCAGTATTTT. This gives the protein CASSLDREAQYF. The chain joins TRBV7-3 to TRBJ2-3; tentatively, D is TRBD1 (7 bases). This CDR3 region has 12 residues. The germline V gene encodes CDR1 SGHTA and CDR2 FQGTGA. Trimming took off 5 bases at V and 10 bases at J, with 13 bases between the two ends.

V and J are TRBV7-2 and TRBJ2-3; the D gene is possibly TRBD2 (5 bases). CDR1 and CDR2 from the germline V gene are SGHTA and FQGNSA. Trimming left V 5 bases short and J 3 bases short, with 18 bases between. This CDR3 contains 16 residues. As DNA, the CDR3 is TGTGCCAGCAGCCCGGGTGGTCGGGGTACGACAGATACGCAGTATTTT. This gives the protein CASSPGGRGTTDTQYF.

This CDR3 reads CASSSLTGGPSHGYTF. CDR3 coding DNA: TGTGCCAGCAGTTCATTGACAGGGGGCCCTTCGCATGGCTACACCTTC. The chain carries TRBV28 and TRBJ1-2; 10 bases match TRBD1. CDR1 and CDR2 from the germline V gene are MDHEN and SYDVKM. The CDR3 runs to 16 residues. With V trimmed by 4 bases and J by 6 bases, 11 bases remained unmatched.

The J gene is TRBJ2-7, the V gene TRBV4-1; D is possibly TRBD1 or TRBD2 (6 bases each). Germline V gene lookup returns CDR1 MGHRA and CDR2 YSYEKL. CDR3 length equals 15 residues. V was cut by 0 bases and J by 1 base, with 10 bases left in between. CDR3 amino acids: CASSQEGGTSYEQYF. CDR3 bases: TGCGCCAGCAGCCAAGAGGGGGGCACATCCTACGAGCAGTACTTC.

The CDR3 sequence: CASSDFGFSGRYRDTQYF. The CDR3 nucleotides are TGTGCCAGCAGTGATTTCGGCTTCAGCGGGAGGTACAGGGATACGCAGTATTTT. The chain employs TRBV6-1 and TRBJ2-3; 9 positions match TRBD2. J was trimmed by 6 bases and V by 3 bases; bases with no gene match: 16. The CDR3 has 18 amino acids. Germline V gene lookup returns CDR1 MNHNS and CDR2 SASEGT.

The V gene is TRBV4-3, the J gene TRBJ2-7; D is ambiguous. CDR1 is LGHNA, CDR2 YSLEER, per germline. Trimming pared 0 bases from V and 3 bases from J, leaving 12 bases between. CDR3 length: 15 amino acids. This CDR3 reads CASSQDLGGVYEQYF. DNA of the CDR3: TGCGCCAGCAGCCAAGATCTCGGCGGCGTCTACGAGCAGTACTTC.

The chain carries TRBV27 and TRBJ2-1; D is possibly TRBD2 (6 bases). CDR1 and CDR2 from the germline V gene are MNHEY and SMNVEV (reference sequence). Trimming cost V 5 bases and J 8 bases, with 13 bases left between them. The CDR3 extends over 13 amino acids. DNA for the CDR3: TGTGCCAGCAGTCAAACTAGCCCGGATGAGCAGTTCTTC. It codes for CASSQTSPDEQFF.

The rearrangement uses TRBV30 and TRBJ1-2; 10 bases match TRBD1. CDR1 is GTSNPN and CDR2 is SVGIG in the germline V gene (reference sequence). This CDR3 is 15 amino acids long. Unmatched junction bases numbered 4, after V lost 3 bases and J lost 0 bases. CDR3 residues: CAWSLGQGANYGYTF. Here the CDR3 DNA reads TGTGCCTGGAGCCTTGGACAGGGGGCTAACTATGGCTACACCTTC.

This chain links TRBV7-3 with TRBJ1-4, with D perhaps TRBD1 (5 bases). Trimming stripped 7 bases from V and 2 bases from J, with 17 bases between. Looked up from germline, CDR1 is SGHTA and CDR2 is FQGTGA. The CDR3 spans 16 residues. The CDR3 bases are TGTGCCAGCACCCTCCCCCGGGGGGATACTAATGAAAAACTGTTTTTT. The encoded protein is CASTLPRGDTNEKLFF.

The V call is TRBV5-8, the J call TRBJ2-3; possible D gene TRBD2, 6 bases. Trimming pared 0 bases from V and 6 bases from J, leaving 11 bases between. Germline V lookup: CDR1 SGHTS, CDR2 YDEGEE. This CDR3 has 14 residues. The CDR3 sequence is CASSLELALDTQYF. The CDR3 bases are TGTGCCAGCAGCTTGGAACTAGCTCTGGATACGCAGTATTTT.